This TCR beta chain was recorded in a study of blood T cell repertoires in COVID-19. Study as a whole: The United States, Italy and Spain supplied acute and convalescent COVID-19 samples.

Measured with immunoSEQ multiplex PCR; TCRdb has only the in-frame clones, and not every one. The sample carries 300,000 to 350,000 clones, approximately 83% recorded once. Recruitment covered under 25 US areas and drew participants whose ages spanned roughly 18 to 100 years. Donors of Cohort 3 who recovered were those that had two negative PCRs, clearance, or symptom resolution. J was trimmed by 7 bases and V by 0 bases; bases with no gene match: 9. This CDR3 has 15 residues. Germline V gene lookup returns CDR1 SGDLS and CDR2 YYNGEE. The chain couples TRBV9 to TRBJ1-2, with 7 bases that match TRBD1. The sequence was collected from a young man who had recovered from COVID-19. Sequencing was done on a sample of PBMCs or T cells enriched from blood (not recorded which). CDR3 loop: CASSVETGVMRGYTF. The DNA for the CDR3 is TGTGCCAGCAGCGTAGAAACAGGGGTGATGCGTGGCTACACCTTC. Supplemented by reference TRBV9 and TRBJ1-2, the full variable domain reads DSGVTQTPKHLITATGQRVTLRCSPRSGDLSVYWYQQSLDQGLQFLIQYYNGEERAKGNILERFSAQQFPDLHSELNLSSLELGDSALYFCASSVETGVMRGYTFGSGTRLTVV.